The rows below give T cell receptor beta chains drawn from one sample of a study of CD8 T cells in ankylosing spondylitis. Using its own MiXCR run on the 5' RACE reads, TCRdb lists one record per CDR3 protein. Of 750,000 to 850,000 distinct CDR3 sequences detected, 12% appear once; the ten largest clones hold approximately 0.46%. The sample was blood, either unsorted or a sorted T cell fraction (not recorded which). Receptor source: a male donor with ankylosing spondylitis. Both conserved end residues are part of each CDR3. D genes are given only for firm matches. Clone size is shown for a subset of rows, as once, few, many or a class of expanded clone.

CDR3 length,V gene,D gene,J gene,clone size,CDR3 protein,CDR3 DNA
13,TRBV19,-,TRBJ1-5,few,CASSIHANQPQHF,TGTGCCAGTAGTATACACGCCAATCAGCCCCAGCATTTT
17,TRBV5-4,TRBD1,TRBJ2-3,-,CASSLSLWTGDTDTQYF,TGTGCCAGCAGCTTGTCTCTCTGGACAGGGGACACAGATACGCAGTATTTT
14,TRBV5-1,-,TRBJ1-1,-,CASSKGELGTEAFF,TGCGCCAGCAGCAAAGGGGAGCTGGGCACTGAAGCTTTCTTT
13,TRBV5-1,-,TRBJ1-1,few,CASSLYGQTEAFF,TGCGCCAGCAGCCTATACGGACAAACTGAAGCTTTCTTT
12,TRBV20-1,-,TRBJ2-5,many,CSAEPIEETQYF,TGCAGTGCCGAACCAATAGAGGAGACCCAGTACTTC
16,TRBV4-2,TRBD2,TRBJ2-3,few,CASQATSGIFADTQYF,TGTGCCAGCCAGGCGACTAGCGGGATATTCGCAGATACGCAGTATTTT
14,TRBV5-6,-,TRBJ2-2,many,CASSWRQGTGELFF,TGTGCCAGCAGCTGGAGGCAAGGGACCGGGGAGCTGTTTTTT
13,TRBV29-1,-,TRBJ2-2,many,CSVSDWNTGELFF,TGCAGCGTGTCCGACTGGAACACCGGGGAGCTGTTTTTT
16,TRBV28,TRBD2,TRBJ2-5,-,CASSSPRLAGQETQYF,TGTGCCAGCAGCTCTCCCAGACTAGCGGGGCAAGAGACCCAGTACTTC
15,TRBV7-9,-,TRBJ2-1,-,CASSLAWTPDNEQFF,TGTGCCAGCAGCTTAGCGTGGACCCCAGACAATGAGCAGTTCTTC
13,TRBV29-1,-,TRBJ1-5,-,CSVAQGLNQPQHF,TGCAGCGTTGCACAGGGTCTTAATCAGCCCCAGCATTTT
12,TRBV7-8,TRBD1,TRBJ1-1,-,CASSPTDRGTFF,TGTGCCAGCAGCCCAACGGACAGGGGGACTTTCTTT
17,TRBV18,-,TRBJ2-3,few,CASSPPPSRAGTDTQYF,TGTGCCAGCTCACCACCCCCCTCGCGGGCTGGCACAGATACGCAGTATTTT
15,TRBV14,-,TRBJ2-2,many,CASSARAANTGELFF,TGTGCCAGCAGCGCCCGGGCCGCGAACACCGGGGAGCTGTTTTTT
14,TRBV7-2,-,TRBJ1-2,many,CASSLGGRNYGYTF,TGTGCCAGCAGCTTAGGGGGCAGGAACTATGGCTACACCTTC
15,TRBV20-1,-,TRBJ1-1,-,CSARELQGRRKVTFF,TGCAGTGCTAGAGAACTACAGGGAAGGCGTAAAGTAACTTTCTTT
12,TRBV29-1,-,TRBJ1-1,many,CSVGMGRGQAFF,TGCAGCGTTGGTATGGGCCGGGGGCAAGCTTTCTTT
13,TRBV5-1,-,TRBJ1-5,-,CASSKGNGQPQHF,TGCGCCAGCAGTAAGGGGAATGGTCAGCCCCAGCATTTT
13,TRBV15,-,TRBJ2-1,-,CATNDRPFGEQFF,TGTGCCACCAACGACAGGCCGTTCGGTGAGCAGTTCTTC
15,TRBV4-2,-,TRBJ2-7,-,CASSQDPQDSYEQYF,TGTGCCAGCAGCCAAGATCCCCAGGACTCCTACGAGCAGTACTTC
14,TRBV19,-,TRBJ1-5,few,CASSIWGLNQPQHF,TGTGCCAGTAGTATTTGGGGACTCAATCAGCCCCAGCATTTT
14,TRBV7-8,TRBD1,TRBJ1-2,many,CASSLGTGEGGYTF,TGTGCCAGCAGCTTGGGGACAGGGGAGGGCGGCTACACCTTC
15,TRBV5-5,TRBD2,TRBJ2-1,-,CASSFMAGERNEQFF,TGTGCCAGCAGCTTCATGGCGGGAGAACGCAATGAGCAGTTCTTC
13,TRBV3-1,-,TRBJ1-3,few,CASSRGDGNTIYF,TGTGCCAGCAGCCGGGGAGATGGAAACACCATATATTTT
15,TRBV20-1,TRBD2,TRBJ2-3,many,CSAREARLAGDTQYF,TGCAGTGCTAGAGAGGCGAGACTAGCGGGAGATACGCAGTATTTT
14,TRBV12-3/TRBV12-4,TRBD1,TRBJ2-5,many,CASSLPDRRETQYF,TGTGCCAGCAGTTTACCGGACAGGAGGGAGACCCAGTACTTC
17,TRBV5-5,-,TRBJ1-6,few,CASSLVQGESYNSPLHF,TGTGCCAGCAGCTTGGTGCAGGGCGAGTCCTATAATTCACCCCTCCACTTT
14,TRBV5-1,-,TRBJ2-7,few,CASSLVRGLYEQYF,TGCGCCAGCAGCTTGGTTAGGGGCCTCTACGAGCAGTACTTC
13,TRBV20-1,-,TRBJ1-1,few,CSPRGGGDTEAFF,TGCAGTCCTAGGGGGGGAGGGGACACTGAAGCTTTCTTT
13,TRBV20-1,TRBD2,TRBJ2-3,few,CSAHGTSADTQYF,TGCAGTGCTCATGGGACTAGCGCAGATACGCAGTATTTT
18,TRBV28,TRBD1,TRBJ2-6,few,CASRPRQGIYSGANVLTF,TGTGCCAGCAGACCAAGACAGGGAATATACTCTGGGGCCAACGTCCTGACTTTC
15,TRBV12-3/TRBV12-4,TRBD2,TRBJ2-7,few,CASRRSGAPIYEQYF,TGTGCCAGTCGCCGCAGCGGGGCCCCAATCTACGAGCAGTACTTC
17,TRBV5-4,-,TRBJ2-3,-,CASSFKGGNHGTDTQYF,TGTGCCAGCAGCTTTAAAGGAGGGAACCACGGCACAGATACGCAGTATTTT
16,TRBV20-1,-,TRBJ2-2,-,CSARDDGMGFGGELFF,TGCAGTGCTAGAGATGATGGGATGGGATTTGGCGGGGAGCTGTTTTTT
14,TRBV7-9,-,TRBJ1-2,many,CASSPGQTNYGYTF,TGTGCCAGCAGCCCAGGACAAACTAACTATGGCTACACCTTC
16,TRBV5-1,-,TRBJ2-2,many,CASSLLTGGNTGELFF,TGCGCCAGCAGCTTATTAACTGGGGGAAACACCGGGGAGCTGTTTTTT
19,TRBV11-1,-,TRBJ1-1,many,CASSLLRGTGRLMNTEAFF,TGTGCCAGCAGCTTACTTAGAGGCACAGGGAGGCTAATGAACACTGAAGCTTTCTTT
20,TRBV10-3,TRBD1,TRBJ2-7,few,CAISELPPSSYRGELVEQYF,TGTGCCATCAGTGAACTTCCTCCTTCCTCGTACAGGGGCGAACTGGTCGAGCAGTACTTC
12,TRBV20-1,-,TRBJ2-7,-,CSATGSAYEQYF,TGCAGTGCTACAGGGTCGGCCTACGAGCAGTACTTC
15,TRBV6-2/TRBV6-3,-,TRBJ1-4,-,CASSYDDLGSEKLFF,TGTGCCAGCAGTTACGACGACCTGGGGTCTGAAAAACTGTTTTTT
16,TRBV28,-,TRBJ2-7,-,CASSGLIEADSYEQYF,TGTGCCAGCAGTGGCCTCATTGAGGCGGACTCCTACGAGCAGTACTTC
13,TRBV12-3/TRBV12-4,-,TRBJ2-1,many,CASSMEGFSEQFF,TGTGCCAGCAGTATGGAGGGGTTCAGTGAGCAGTTCTTC
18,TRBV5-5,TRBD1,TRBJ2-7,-,CASTPFLTTGSFRYEQYF,TGTGCCAGCACCCCTTTTCTGACGACAGGGTCTTTTCGCTACGAGCAGTACTTC
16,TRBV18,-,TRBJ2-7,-,CASSPYAWTAHYEQYF,TGTGCCAGCTCACCATATGCTTGGACAGCACACTACGAGCAGTACTTC
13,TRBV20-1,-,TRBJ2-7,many,CSAALGGTYEQYF,TGCAGTGCTGCCCTTGGGGGCACCTACGAGCAGTACTTC
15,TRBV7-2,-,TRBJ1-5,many,CASSLFWDSNQPQHF,TGTGCCAGCAGCTTATTCTGGGATAGCAATCAGCCCCAGCATTTT
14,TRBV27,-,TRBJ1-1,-,CASSWGWRNTEAFF,TGTGCCAGCAGTTGGGGGTGGAGGAACACTGAAGCTTTCTTT
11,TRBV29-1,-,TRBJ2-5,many,CSVSLGETQYF,TGCAGCGTATCTCTCGGGGAGACCCAGTACTTC
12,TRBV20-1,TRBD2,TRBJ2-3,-,CSAPTKREPQYF,TGCAGTGCTCCAACCAAGCGGGAACCGCAGTATTTT
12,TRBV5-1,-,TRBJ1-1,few,CASSSPRGEAFF,TGCGCCAGCAGCTCCCCGAGGGGGGAAGCTTTCTTT
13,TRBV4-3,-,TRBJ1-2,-,CASSQGVAYGYTF,TGCGCCAGCAGCCAAGGGGTGGCCTATGGCTACACCTTC
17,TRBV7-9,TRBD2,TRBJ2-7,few,CASSVGLGRDSSYEQYF,TGTGCCAGCAGCGTGGGACTAGGGCGTGATTCCTCCTACGAGCAGTACTTC